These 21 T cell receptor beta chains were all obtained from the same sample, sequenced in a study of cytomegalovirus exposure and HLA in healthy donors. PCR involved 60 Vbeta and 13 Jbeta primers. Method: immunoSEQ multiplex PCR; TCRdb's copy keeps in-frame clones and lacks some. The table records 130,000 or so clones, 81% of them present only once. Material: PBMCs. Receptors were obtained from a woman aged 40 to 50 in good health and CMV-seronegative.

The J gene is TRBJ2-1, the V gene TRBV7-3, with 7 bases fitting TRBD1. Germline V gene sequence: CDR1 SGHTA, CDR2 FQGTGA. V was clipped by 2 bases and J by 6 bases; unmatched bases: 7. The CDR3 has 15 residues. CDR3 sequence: CASSLVKTGRNEQFF. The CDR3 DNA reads TGTGCCAGCAGCTTAGTTAAGACAGGGCGCAATGAGCAGTTCTTC.

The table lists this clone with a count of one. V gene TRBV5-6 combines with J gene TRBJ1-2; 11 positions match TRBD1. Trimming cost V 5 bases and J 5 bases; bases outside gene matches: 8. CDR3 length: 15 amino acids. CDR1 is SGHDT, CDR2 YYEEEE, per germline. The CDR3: CASRYWDRGTYGYTF. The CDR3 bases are TGTGCCAGCAGGTACTGGGACAGGGGGACATATGGCTACACCTTC.

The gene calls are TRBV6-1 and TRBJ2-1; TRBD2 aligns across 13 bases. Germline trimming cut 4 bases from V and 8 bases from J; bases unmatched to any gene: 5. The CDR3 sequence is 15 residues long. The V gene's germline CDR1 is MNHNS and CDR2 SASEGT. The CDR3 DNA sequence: TGTGCCAGCAGTGTCACTAGCGGGGGGGCCCATGAGCAGTTCTTC. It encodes CASSVTSGGAHEQFF.

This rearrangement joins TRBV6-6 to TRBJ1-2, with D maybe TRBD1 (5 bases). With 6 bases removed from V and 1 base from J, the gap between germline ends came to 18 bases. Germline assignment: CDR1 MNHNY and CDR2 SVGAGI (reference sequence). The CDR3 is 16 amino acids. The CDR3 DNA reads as TGTGCCAGCAGCCCTACGAGAACAGGATTTAACTATGGCTACACCTTC. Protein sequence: CASSPTRTGFNYGYTF.

For the CDR3, the DNA is TGTGCCAGCTCACCACGGGGACAGGGAAAAACTAATGAAAAACTGTTTTTT. It specifies CASSPRGQGKTNEKLFF. The chain uses TRBV18 and TRBJ1-4; 9 bases agree with TRBD1. Per germline, CDR1 KGHSH and CDR2 LQKENI. With V trimmed by 1 base and J by 1 base, 4 bases remained unmatched. The CDR3 loop spans 17 amino acids.

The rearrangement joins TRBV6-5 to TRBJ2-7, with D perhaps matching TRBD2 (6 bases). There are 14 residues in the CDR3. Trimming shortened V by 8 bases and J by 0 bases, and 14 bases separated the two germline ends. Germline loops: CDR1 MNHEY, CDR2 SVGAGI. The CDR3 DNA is TGTGCCAGCGCCGGCGGGGAGTCCTCCTACGAGCAGTACTTC. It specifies CASAGGESSYEQYF.

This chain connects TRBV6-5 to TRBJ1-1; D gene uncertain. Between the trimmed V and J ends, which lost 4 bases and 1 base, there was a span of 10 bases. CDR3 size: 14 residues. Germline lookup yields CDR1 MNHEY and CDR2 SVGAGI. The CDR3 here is CASSFGRGNTEAFF. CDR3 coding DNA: TGTGCCAGCAGTTTCGGACGGGGGAACACTGAAGCTTTCTTT.

CDR3 amino acids: CASSQEGGANEQFF. The CDR3 region has the DNA TGTGCCAGCAGCCAAGAGGGGGGGGCCAATGAGCAGTTCTTC. The chain recombines TRBV7-2 with TRBJ2-1; weak D call: TRBD2 (7 bases). Deletions cut 5 bases from V and 6 bases from J, with 14 bases between. The CDR3 runs to 14 residues. CDR1 and CDR2 (germline): SGHTA, FQGNSA.

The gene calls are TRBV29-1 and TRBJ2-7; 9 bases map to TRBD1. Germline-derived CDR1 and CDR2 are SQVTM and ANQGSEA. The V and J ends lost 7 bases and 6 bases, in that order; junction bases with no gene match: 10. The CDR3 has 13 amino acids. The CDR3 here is CSATGTGLPEQYF. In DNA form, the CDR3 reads TGCAGCGCAACCGGGACAGGGCTTCCCGAGCAGTACTTC.

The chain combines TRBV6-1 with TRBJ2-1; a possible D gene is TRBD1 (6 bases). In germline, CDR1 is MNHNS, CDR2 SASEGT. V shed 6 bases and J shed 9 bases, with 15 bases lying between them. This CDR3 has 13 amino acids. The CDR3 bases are TGTGCCAGCAGGCAGGGGAACGGGGTTGAGCAGTTCTTC. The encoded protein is CASRQGNGVEQFF.

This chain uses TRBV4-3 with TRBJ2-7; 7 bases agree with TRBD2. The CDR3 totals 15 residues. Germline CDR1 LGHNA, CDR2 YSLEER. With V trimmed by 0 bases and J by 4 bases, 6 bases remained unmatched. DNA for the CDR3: TGCGCCAGCAGCCAAGAGTACGGGAGGTTTTACGAGCAGTACTTC. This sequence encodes CASSQEYGRFYEQYF.

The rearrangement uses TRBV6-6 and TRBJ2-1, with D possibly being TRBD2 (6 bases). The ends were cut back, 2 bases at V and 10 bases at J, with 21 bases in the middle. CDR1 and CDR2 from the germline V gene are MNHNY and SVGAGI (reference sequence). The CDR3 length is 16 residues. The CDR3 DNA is TGTGCCAGCAGTTACCCCGTTGGAGGGCAAATTAAAGAGCAGTTCTTC. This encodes CASSYPVGGQIKEQFF.

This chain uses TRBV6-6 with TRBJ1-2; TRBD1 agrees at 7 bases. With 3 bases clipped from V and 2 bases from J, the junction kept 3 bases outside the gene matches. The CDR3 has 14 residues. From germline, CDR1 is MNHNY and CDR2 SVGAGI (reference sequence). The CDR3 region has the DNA TGTGCCAGCAGTTATAAGGGGGCGAACTATGGCTACACCTTC. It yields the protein CASSYKGANYGYTF.

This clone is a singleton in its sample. The CDR3 DNA reads as TGTGCCAGCAGCTCACTAGCAGTCGACAATGAGCAGTTCTTC. The encoded protein is CASSSLAVDNEQFF. J is TRBJ2-1 and V is TRBV28; possibly TRBD2 for D (6 bases). The CDR3 runs to 14 residues. Between the trimmed V and J ends, which lost 6 bases and 5 bases, there was a span of 14 bases. Germline values: CDR1 MDHEN, CDR2 SYDVKM.

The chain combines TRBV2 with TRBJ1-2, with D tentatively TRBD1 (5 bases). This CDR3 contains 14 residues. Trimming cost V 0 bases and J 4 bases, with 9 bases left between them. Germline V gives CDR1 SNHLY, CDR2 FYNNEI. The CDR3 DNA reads TGTGCCAGCAGTGAAGCGGGGGGAGTCTATGGCTACACCTTC. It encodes CASSEAGGVYGYTF.

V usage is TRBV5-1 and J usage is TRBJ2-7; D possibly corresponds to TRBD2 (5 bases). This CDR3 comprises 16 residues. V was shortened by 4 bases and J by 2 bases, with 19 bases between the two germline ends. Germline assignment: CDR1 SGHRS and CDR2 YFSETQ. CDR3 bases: TGCGCCAGCAGCCATAGCCTCCGGACTCACACCTACGAGCAGTACTTC. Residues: CASSHSLRTHTYEQYF.

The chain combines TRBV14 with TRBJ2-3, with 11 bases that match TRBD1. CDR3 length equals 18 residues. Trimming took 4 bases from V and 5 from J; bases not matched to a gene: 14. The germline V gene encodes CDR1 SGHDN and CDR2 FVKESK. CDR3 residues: CASSRSGQGASVGDTQYF. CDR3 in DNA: TGTGCCAGCAGCCGATCCGGACAGGGGGCATCTGTTGGAGATACGCAGTATTTT.

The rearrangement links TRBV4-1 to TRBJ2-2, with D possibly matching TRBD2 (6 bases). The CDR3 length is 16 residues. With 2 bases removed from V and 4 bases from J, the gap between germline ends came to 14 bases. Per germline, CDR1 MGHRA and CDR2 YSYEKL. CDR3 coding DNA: TGCGCCAGCAGCCAATGGGGCCCGGGGGTCACCGGGGAGCTGTTTTTT. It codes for CASSQWGPGVTGELFF.

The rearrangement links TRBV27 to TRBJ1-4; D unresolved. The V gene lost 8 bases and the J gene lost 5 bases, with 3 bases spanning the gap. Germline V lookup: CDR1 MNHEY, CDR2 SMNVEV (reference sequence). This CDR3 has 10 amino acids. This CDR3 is CASGNEKLFF. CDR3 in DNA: TGTGCCAGCGGCAATGAAAAACTGTTTTTT.

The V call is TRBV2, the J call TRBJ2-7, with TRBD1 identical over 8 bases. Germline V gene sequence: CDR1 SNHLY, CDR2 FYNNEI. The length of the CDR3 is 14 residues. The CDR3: CASLGGRGQFEQYF. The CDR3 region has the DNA TGTGCTTCACTGGGAGGCAGGGGGCAATTCGAGCAGTACTTC.

This CDR3 reads CASSPTGSETQYF. The CDR3 bases are TGTGCCAGCAGCCCCACGGGGTCGGAGACCCAGTACTTC. The rearrangement joins TRBV7-2 to TRBJ2-5; maybe TRBD2 (5 bases). The germline V and J ends were trimmed by 5 bases and 5 bases, with 12 bases remaining between them. CDR1 SGHTA and CDR2 FQGNSA come from the germline V gene. The CDR3 length is 13 residues.